This TCR beta chain emerged from a study of T cell changes during pregnancy in multiple sclerosis. Using immunoSEQ multiplex PCR, the repertoire was profiled, and TCRdb retains in-frame clones only, with some absent. The sample gives 85,000 to 100,000 clones, around 94% of which show up once; over 2% is in the top ten. CDR3 size: 16 residues. J was trimmed by 5 bases and V by 6 bases; bases with no gene match: 15. Per germline, CDR1 MDHEN and CDR2 SYDVKM. V is TRBV28 and J is TRBJ2-7; TRBD1 matches 8 bases. The TCR originated in a female donor with multiple sclerosis, enrolled in a pregnancy study. Sequenced material: peripheral blood, taken in the first trimester of pregnancy. The CDR3 region is CASRFPGTGPEDEQYF. The DNA of the CDR3 is TGTGCCAGCAGATTTCCCGGGACAGGTCCCGAAGACGAGCAGTACTTC.